The rows below give T cell receptor beta chains drawn from one sample of a study of response to subunit inactivated influenza vaccine. Each CDR3 protein is one row after TCRdb ran MiXCR on the RT-PCR reads. The profile covers around 480,000 distinct CDR3 sequences, with approximately 9.9% appearing a single time and over 9.5% taken by the ten largest. The material was PBMCs from blood, obtained more than 35 days after vaccination. The receptors originated from a man between 50 and 59 years old who received an inactivated influenza vaccine. The CDR3 runs from the conserved cysteine through the conserved F or W. Each record gives: V gene, D gene, CDR3 length, clone size, J gene, CDR3 DNA, CDR3 protein. A D gene is named only where the DNA matches it firmly. For some rows the clone size is stated as once, few or many, or as a class when expanded; others skip it.

v_gene: TRBV7-8
d_gene: TRBD1
len: 15
abundance: few
j_gene: TRBJ2-5
CDR3nt: TGTGCCAGCAGCTTCTTCAGGGGGTCTGGGGAGACCCAGTACTTC
CDR3aa: CASSFFRGSGETQYF

v_gene: TRBV10-3
d_gene: NA
len: 18
abundance: few
j_gene: TRBJ2-6
CDR3nt: TGTGCCATCAGTGCGGCCGGAACGGGCAGCTCTGGGGCCAACGTCCTGACTTTC
CDR3aa: CAISAAGTGSSGANVLTF

v_gene: TRBV10-3
d_gene: NA
len: 14
abundance: many
j_gene: TRBJ2-5
CDR3nt: TGTGCCATCAGTGAGCGGACGGGACAAGAGACCCAGTACTTC
CDR3aa: CAISERTGQETQYF

v_gene: TRBV29-1
d_gene: TRBD1
len: 14
abundance: many
j_gene: TRBJ2-7
CDR3nt: TGCAGCGTAGTACCGGGACAGGGGGCTTTCGAGCAGTACTTC
CDR3aa: CSVVPGQGAFEQYF

v_gene: TRBV20-1
d_gene: TRBD1
len: 14
abundance: few
j_gene: TRBJ1-2
CDR3nt: TGCAGTGCTACACCCTACAGGGGCGACTATGGCTACACCTTC
CDR3aa: CSATPYRGDYGYTF

v_gene: TRBV9
d_gene: NA
len: 15
abundance: few
j_gene: TRBJ2-3
CDR3nt: TGTGCCAGCAGCGTCGGGTATGTGGGCACAGATACGCAGTATTTT
CDR3aa: CASSVGYVGTDTQYF

v_gene: TRBV7-2
d_gene: NA
len: 14
abundance: NA
j_gene: TRBJ1-1
CDR3nt: TGTGCCAGCACCCTAGAGGGGCGGAACACTGAAGCTTTCTTT
CDR3aa: CASTLEGRNTEAFF

v_gene: TRBV5-1
d_gene: NA
len: 13
abundance: few
j_gene: TRBJ1-5
CDR3nt: TGCGCCAGCAGCACACACTACAATCAGCCCCAGCATTTT
CDR3aa: CASSTHYNQPQHF

v_gene: TRBV7-2
d_gene: NA
len: 14
abundance: few
j_gene: TRBJ2-7
CDR3nt: TGTGCCAGCAGCCGTAGAGACAGGACCTACGAGCAGTACTTC
CDR3aa: CASSRRDRTYEQYF

v_gene: TRBV7-9
d_gene: NA
len: 13
abundance: NA
j_gene: TRBJ2-2
CDR3nt: TGTGCCGCCCCCGGGGCGGACACCGGGGAGCTGTTTTTT
CDR3aa: CAAPGADTGELFF

v_gene: TRBV6-1
d_gene: TRBD1
len: 13
abundance: many
j_gene: TRBJ2-1
CDR3nt: TGTGCCAGCAGTACCCGGGACAGGGGAAGAGAGTTCTTC
CDR3aa: CASSTRDRGREFF

v_gene: TRBV6-5
d_gene: NA
len: 15
abundance: NA
j_gene: TRBJ1-5
CDR3nt: TGTGCCAGCAGTTACTCGTCGTCCGAGAGTCAGCCCCAGCATTTT
CDR3aa: CASSYSSSESQPQHF

v_gene: TRBV7-2
d_gene: NA
len: 14
abundance: NA
j_gene: TRBJ1-1
CDR3nt: TGTGCCAGCAGCCCATACCGGGGAACCACTGAAGCTTTCTTT
CDR3aa: CASSPYRGTTEAFF

v_gene: TRBV7-6
d_gene: NA
len: 16
abundance: NA
j_gene: TRBJ1-5
CDR3nt: TGTGCCAGCAGCTTAAACCCGGGACGGGGCAATCAGCCCCAGCATTTT
CDR3aa: CASSLNPGRGNQPQHF

v_gene: TRBV7-7
d_gene: NA
len: 13
abundance: NA
j_gene: TRBJ2-1
CDR3nt: TGTGCTAGCAGCTTATCGGGGGGCAAGGAGCAGTTCTTC
CDR3aa: CASSLSGGKEQFF

v_gene: TRBV20-1
d_gene: NA
len: 14
abundance: many
j_gene: TRBJ1-1
CDR3nt: TGCAGTGCTAGAGATCCAGGGGCCCTCACTGAAGCTTTCTTT
CDR3aa: CSARDPGALTEAFF

v_gene: TRBV20-1
d_gene: NA
len: 14
abundance: few
j_gene: TRBJ1-6
CDR3nt: TGCAGTGCTCCCGACAGCTCCTATAATTCACCCCTCCACTTT
CDR3aa: CSAPDSSYNSPLHF

v_gene: TRBV20-1
d_gene: NA
len: 15
abundance: few
j_gene: TRBJ2-7
CDR3nt: TGCAGTGCTAGACCCTCCCGACAGACCAGCTACGAGCAGTACTTC
CDR3aa: CSARPSRQTSYEQYF

v_gene: TRBV20-1
d_gene: TRBD1
len: 13
abundance: NA
j_gene: TRBJ2-3
CDR3nt: TGCAGTGCTAGCAGGACAGGTCCCGATACGCAGTATTTT
CDR3aa: CSASRTGPDTQYF

v_gene: TRBV24-1
d_gene: NA
len: 15
abundance: NA
j_gene: TRBJ2-2
CDR3nt: TGTGCCACCAGTGCGACAGGAGCGAACACCGGGGAGCTGTTTTTT
CDR3aa: CATSATGANTGELFF

v_gene: TRBV7-9
d_gene: TRBD1
len: 14
abundance: few
j_gene: TRBJ1-2
CDR3nt: TGTGCCAGCAGCTCCTCCGGGACAGGGGAAGGCTACACCTTC
CDR3aa: CASSSSGTGEGYTF

v_gene: TRBV15
d_gene: NA
len: 12
abundance: many
j_gene: TRBJ2-4
CDR3nt: TGTGCCACCAGTATATTGTCGAGCATTCAGTACTTC
CDR3aa: CATSILSSIQYF

v_gene: TRBV5-1
d_gene: NA
len: 13
abundance: many
j_gene: TRBJ1-1
CDR3nt: TGCGCCAGCAGCTTGGCCAGCAACACTGAAGCTTTCTTT
CDR3aa: CASSLASNTEAFF

v_gene: TRBV4-3
d_gene: NA
len: 19
abundance: NA
j_gene: TRBJ2-4
CDR3nt: TGCGCCAGCAGCCAAGGCCTCTCCGGGTACCTGGAAGCCAAAAACATTCAGTACTTC
CDR3aa: CASSQGLSGYLEAKNIQYF

v_gene: TRBV7-2
d_gene: TRBD2
len: 16
abundance: many
j_gene: TRBJ2-5
CDR3nt: TGTGCCAGCAGCTACGGGACTAGCGGGGGACAAGAGACCCAGTACTTC
CDR3aa: CASSYGTSGGQETQYF

v_gene: TRBV11-2
d_gene: TRBD1
len: 15
abundance: NA
j_gene: TRBJ2-5
CDR3nt: TGTGCCAGCAGCCGAGGGACAGGGGGACGGGAGACCCAGTACTTC
CDR3aa: CASSRGTGGRETQYF

v_gene: TRBV28
d_gene: NA
len: 13
abundance: NA
j_gene: TRBJ2-7
CDR3nt: TGTGCCAGCAGTTTGCCTTGGGTTGGCGAGCAGTACTTC
CDR3aa: CASSLPWVGEQYF

v_gene: TRBV6-1
d_gene: TRBD2
len: 16
abundance: once
j_gene: TRBJ2-3
CDR3nt: TGTGCCAGCAGCCTGACCAGCGGGGAAGGCACAGATACGCAGTATTTT
CDR3aa: CASSLTSGEGTDTQYF

v_gene: TRBV5-1
d_gene: TRBD2
len: 15
abundance: many
j_gene: TRBJ2-1
CDR3nt: TGCGCCAGCAGCTTAGGCGGGGGGGTCGGCAATGAGCAGTTCTTC
CDR3aa: CASSLGGGVGNEQFF

v_gene: TRBV6-2/TRBV6-3
d_gene: NA
len: 13
abundance: many
j_gene: TRBJ2-7
CDR3nt: TGTGCCAGCAGTGTGCGAGACAGCTACGAGCAGTACTTC
CDR3aa: CASSVRDSYEQYF

v_gene: TRBV20-1
d_gene: TRBD1
len: 18
abundance: NA
j_gene: TRBJ2-5
CDR3nt: TGCAGTGCTAGAGATCAATCTAAGGACAGGAAGAGCCCGGAGACCCAGTACTTC
CDR3aa: CSARDQSKDRKSPETQYF

v_gene: TRBV6-1
d_gene: TRBD1
len: 16
abundance: NA
j_gene: TRBJ2-6
CDR3nt: TGTGCCAGCAGTGAGACAGGGTCCTCTGGGGCCAACGTCCTGACTTTC
CDR3aa: CASSETGSSGANVLTF

v_gene: TRBV24-1
d_gene: TRBD2
len: 16
abundance: NA
j_gene: TRBJ2-3
CDR3nt: TGTGCCACCAGTGCCCCGACTAGCGGGAGCACAGATACGCAGTATTTT
CDR3aa: CATSAPTSGSTDTQYF

v_gene: TRBV7-7
d_gene: TRBD1
len: 16
abundance: few
j_gene: TRBJ1-5
CDR3nt: TGTGCTAGCAGACTAACAGGGGGCGGCGGCAATCAGCCCCAGCATTTT
CDR3aa: CASRLTGGGGNQPQHF

v_gene: TRBV6-5
d_gene: TRBD2
len: 16
abundance: few
j_gene: TRBJ2-1
CDR3nt: TGTGCCAGCAGTTACTCGATTCTAGCGGGATCTGGGGAGCAGTTCTTC
CDR3aa: CASSYSILAGSGEQFF

v_gene: TRBV29-1
d_gene: TRBD2
len: 15
abundance: NA
j_gene: TRBJ2-2
CDR3nt: TGCAGCGTTGAACTAGCGGGGGGGAACACCGGGGAGCTGTTTTTT
CDR3aa: CSVELAGGNTGELFF

v_gene: TRBV2
d_gene: NA
len: 14
abundance: few
j_gene: TRBJ2-5
CDR3nt: TGTGCCAGCATTGGGCCGACTTTGACGAAGACCCAGTACTTC
CDR3aa: CASIGPTLTKTQYF

v_gene: TRBV28
d_gene: TRBD1
len: 13
abundance: NA
j_gene: TRBJ2-3
CDR3nt: TGTGCCAGCCAAAGACAGGGGACAGATACGCAGTATTTT
CDR3aa: CASQRQGTDTQYF

v_gene: TRBV7-2
d_gene: NA
len: 15
abundance: many
j_gene: TRBJ1-1
CDR3nt: TGTGCCAGCAGCCTAGAAGGGACCTTTCTCACTGAAGCTTTCTTT
CDR3aa: CASSLEGTFLTEAFF

v_gene: TRBV6-2/TRBV6-3
d_gene: TRBD2
len: 17
abundance: NA
j_gene: TRBJ2-2
CDR3nt: TGTGCCAGCAGTTACACCCTAGCGGGAGGTTGGACCGGGGAGCTGTTTTTT
CDR3aa: CASSYTLAGGWTGELFF

v_gene: TRBV20-1
d_gene: NA
len: 14
abundance: many
j_gene: TRBJ2-7
CDR3nt: TGCAGTGCTAGTGATCCCAGTAACTCCTACGAGCAGTACTTC
CDR3aa: CSASDPSNSYEQYF

v_gene: TRBV4-3
d_gene: TRBD2
len: 16
abundance: few
j_gene: TRBJ2-1
CDR3nt: TGCGCCAGCAGCCAAGGAGCGGGGGTCTCGTACAATGAGCAGTTCTTC
CDR3aa: CASSQGAGVSYNEQFF

v_gene: TRBV12-3/TRBV12-4
d_gene: TRBD1
len: 12
abundance: NA
j_gene: TRBJ2-7
CDR3nt: TGTGCCAGCAGTTTGTCAGGGGGAGACGGGTACTTC
CDR3aa: CASSLSGGDGYF

v_gene: TRBV12-3/TRBV12-4
d_gene: NA
len: 14
abundance: NA
j_gene: TRBJ1-6
CDR3nt: TGTGCCAGCAGAATTGGGGGGGCTAGTTCACCCCTCCACTTT
CDR3aa: CASRIGGASSPLHF

v_gene: TRBV4-3
d_gene: NA
len: 17
abundance: NA
j_gene: TRBJ2-6
CDR3nt: TGCGCCAGCAGCCAAGCTGGCAGCTCCTCTGGGGCCAACGTCCTGACTTTC
CDR3aa: CASSQAGSSSGANVLTF

v_gene: TRBV7-2
d_gene: TRBD2
len: 15
abundance: many
j_gene: TRBJ2-1
CDR3nt: TGTGCCAGCAGCTTAATCTCGGGGGGGGCCTATGAGCAGTTCTTC
CDR3aa: CASSLISGGAYEQFF

v_gene: TRBV29-1
d_gene: NA
len: 14
abundance: NA
j_gene: TRBJ2-2
CDR3nt: TGCAGCGTTAGACTAGGGGGTATCACCGGGGAGCTGTTTTTT
CDR3aa: CSVRLGGITGELFF

v_gene: TRBV25-1
d_gene: TRBD1
len: 15
abundance: NA
j_gene: TRBJ2-7
CDR3nt: TGTGCCAGCAGTCCGGGACAGGGGCTTCAGTACGAGCAGTACTTC
CDR3aa: CASSPGQGLQYEQYF

v_gene: TRBV5-1
d_gene: NA
len: 17
abundance: NA
j_gene: TRBJ1-6
CDR3nt: TGCGCCAGCAGCCCTGGTTGGGGAGAAATATATAATTCACCCCTCCACTTT
CDR3aa: CASSPGWGEIYNSPLHF

v_gene: TRBV4-2
d_gene: TRBD2
len: 15
abundance: many
j_gene: TRBJ2-1
CDR3nt: TGTGCCAGCAGCCTACTTCCGGGGGGGACCGATGAGCAGTTCTTC
CDR3aa: CASSLLPGGTDEQFF

v_gene: TRBV28
d_gene: TRBD1
len: 15
abundance: few
j_gene: TRBJ2-1
CDR3nt: TGTGCCAGCAGTTTAGGTTTAAAGGGGGCATATGAGCAGTTCTTC
CDR3aa: CASSLGLKGAYEQFF

v_gene: TRBV9
d_gene: NA
len: 15
abundance: NA
j_gene: TRBJ1-3
CDR3nt: TGTGCCAGCAGCGCCACAGGGAGCTCTGGAAACACCATATATTTT
CDR3aa: CASSATGSSGNTIYF

v_gene: TRBV6-5
d_gene: NA
len: 15
abundance: NA
j_gene: TRBJ2-3
CDR3nt: TGTGCCAGCAGTTACTCTGACCTAGGCCGCGATACGCAGTATTTT
CDR3aa: CASSYSDLGRDTQYF

v_gene: TRBV11-2
d_gene: NA
len: 14
abundance: many
j_gene: TRBJ2-1
CDR3nt: TGTGCCAGCAGCCAGTGGACGGCGTACAATGAGCAGTTCTTC
CDR3aa: CASSQWTAYNEQFF

v_gene: TRBV12-3/TRBV12-4
d_gene: TRBD2
len: 14
abundance: many
j_gene: TRBJ2-1
CDR3nt: TGTGCCAGCAGTTTACTGAGCGGGAATGATGAGCAGTTCTTC
CDR3aa: CASSLLSGNDEQFF

v_gene: TRBV7-9
d_gene: NA
len: 13
abundance: NA
j_gene: TRBJ2-7
CDR3nt: TGTGCCAGCAGCAAAGACATGACCTACGAGCAGTACTTC
CDR3aa: CASSKDMTYEQYF

v_gene: TRBV29-1
d_gene: NA
len: 16
abundance: NA
j_gene: TRBJ2-1
CDR3nt: TGCAGCGTTCCGCGGGCGGGGGCTCTCTCCTACAATGAGCAGTTCTTC
CDR3aa: CSVPRAGALSYNEQFF